This T cell receptor (beta chain) originates from a study of early T cells in non-severe SARS-CoV-2 infection. Study-wide background: The input, bulk RNA from unsorted whole blood, was sequenced, and chains were unpaired.

The CDR3 is 15 amino acids. The germline CDR1 and CDR2 sequences are SEHNR and FQNEAQ (reference sequence). V was shortened by 1 base and J by 6 bases, with 13 bases between the two germline ends. This clonotype was observed a few times. Its antigen is not identified. Notes on the study in general: In VDJdb matching, anti-spike CD8 responses were favored while private and CD4 specificities went missing.

Separate cDNA molecules each had unique molecular identifiers attached to them. TCRdb re-called the 5' RACE reads through MiXCR, storing one row per CDR3 protein. Here the sample spans some 76,000 distinct CDR3 sequences, around 13% being singletons. Material: whole blood. The chain is built from TRBV7-9 and TRBJ2-1, with TRBD2 as a possible D gene (5 bases). The clonotype comes from an adult who was a healthcare worker with PCR-confirmed SARS-CoV-2 infection or an uninfected control (not recorded which). The CDR3, as DNA: TGTGCCAGCAGCTTAGTTGGTCCTAGCTCCAATGAGCAGTTCTTC. Translated: CASSLVGPSSNEQFF.